The sequence of this TCR beta chain was determined in a study of control samples from healthy donors and cancer patients. Method: immunoSEQ multiplex PCR; TCRdb's copy keeps in-frame clones and lacks some. The sample has roughly 84,000 clones, about nine tenths seen once; the top ten hold 17%. Germline V CDR1 and CDR2: MDHEN, SYDVKM. The CDR3 is 13 residues long. V gave up 5 bases and J gave up 1 base, with 7 bases separating them. This TCR came from a middle-aged man in good health. The J gene is TRBJ2-3, the V gene TRBV28; D unclear. The sample taken for sequencing was blood. CDR3 DNA sequence: TGTGCCAGCAGTCGCGACGGCACAGATACGCAGTATTTT. Translated, it gives CASSRDGTDTQYF.